One and the same sample provided the 17 T cell receptor beta chains below, sequenced in a study of OX40 agonist ivuxolimab in advanced cancers. Sequencing used immunoSEQ multiplex PCR; TCRdb keeps in-frame clones, though not all of them. The sample comprises around 56,000 clones, roughly 86% of which are singletons, and about 1.1% rests with the top ten. This specimen consisted of CD4+ or CD8+ T cells sorted from blood, obtained in a trial of the OX40 agonist ivuxolimab. These receptors originate from an adult with an advanced solid tumor such as melanoma, head and neck, liver or kidney cancer.

V gene TRBV28 combines with J gene TRBJ1-1, with a possible D match to TRBD1 (6 bases). Deletions cut 5 bases from V and 1 base from J, with 14 bases between. The CDR3 loop spans 15 amino acids. Germline CDR1 and CDR2: MDHEN and SYDVKM. CDR3 sequence reads: CASSPSSDRNTEAFF. Here the CDR3 DNA reads TGTGCCAGCAGTCCCTCCTCGGACAGGAACACTGAAGCTTTCTTT.

J is TRBJ1-1 and V is TRBV18, with 7 positions matching TRBD1. Per germline, CDR1 KGHSH and CDR2 LQKENI. After removal of 2 bases from V and 0 bases from J, the junction contained 3 bases not matched to a gene. The CDR3 length is 15 residues. CDR3 sequence reads: CASSPTTGMNTEAFF. The DNA for the CDR3 is TGTGCCAGCTCACCAACGACAGGGATGAACACTGAAGCTTTCTTT.

This rearrangement joins TRBV7-9 to TRBJ2-3; D gene uncertain. Per germline, CDR1 SEHNR and CDR2 FQNEAQ (reference sequence). The V end was cut by 6 bases, the J end by 2 bases, with 12 bases between. The CDR3 covers 14 residues. The CDR3 nucleotides are TGTGCCAGCAGTCACCTCAGTTACACAGATACGCAGTATTTT. Translated: CASSHLSYTDTQYF.

The rearrangement joins TRBV7-2 to TRBJ1-4, with 7 bases that match TRBD1. The CDR3 has 15 amino acids. After removal of 5 bases from V and 4 bases from J, the junction contained 7 bases not matched to a gene. The germline V gene has CDR1 SGHTA and CDR2 FQGNSA. The CDR3 loop is CASSLPGQLNEKLFF. In DNA form, the CDR3 reads TGTGCCAGCAGCCTCCCGGGACAGCTTAATGAAAAACTGTTTTTT.

The J gene is TRBJ2-1, the V gene TRBV28; 7 nucleotides line up with TRBD1. Per germline, CDR1 MDHEN and CDR2 SYDVKM. This CDR3 has 12 amino acids. V trimming: 6 bases; J trimming: 9 bases; junction bases outside the gene matches: 5. DNA of the CDR3: TGTGCCAGCAGCACGACAGGGACTGAGCAGTTCTTC. This translates into CASSTTGTEQFF. Looking up the rest from reference TRBV28 and TRBJ2-1 gives the full variable domain: DVKVTQSSRYLVKRTGEKVFLECVQDMDHENMFWYRQDPGLGLRLIYFSYDVKMKEKGDIPEGYSVSREKKERFSLILESASTNQTSMYLCASSTTGTEQFFGPGTRLTVL.

The J gene is TRBJ1-1, the V gene TRBV7-8; D unresolved. The CDR3 runs to 14 residues. CDR1 is SGHVS and CDR2 is FQNEAQ in the germline V gene. The V end lost 3 bases, the J end lost 2 bases, and 10 bases lay between the germline ends. The CDR3 reads CASSLGAPNTEAFF. CDR3 DNA: TGTGCCAGCAGCTTGGGTGCTCCCAACACTGAAGCTTTCTTT.

The chain carries TRBV4-3 and TRBJ2-6, with 8 nucleotides matching TRBD2. Losses at the gene ends were 0 bases for V and 4 bases for J; bases not matched to a gene: 2. Germline CDR1 LGHNA, CDR2 YSLEER. CDR3 size: 16 residues. The CDR3 sequence is CASSQDGGAGANVLTF. The CDR3 region has the DNA TGCGCCAGCAGCCAAGACGGGGGGGCCGGGGCCAACGTCCTGACTTTC.

The chain uses TRBV27 and TRBJ2-3, with D unclear. Trimming removed 6 bases from V and 4 bases from J, with 20 bases in between. The germline V gene encodes CDR1 MNHEY and CDR2 SMNVEV (reference sequence). CDR3 length: 16 amino acids. The CDR3 DNA reads TGTGCCAGCAGCCTAAGAGGCTTACCTTTCCCAGATACGCAGTATTTT. Translated: CASSLRGLPFPDTQYF.

Of note for this clone: Germline is not matched at one junction end, which may reflect a read error. V usage is TRBV19 and J usage is TRBJ2-7, with D unclear. The CDR3 contains 10 residues. The germline V gene has CDR1 LNHDA and CDR2 SQIVND (reference sequence). CDR3 protein: CASSPGRRHF. CDR3 nucleotides: TGTGCCAGTAGTCCCGGTCGCCGGCACTTC.

V usage is TRBV7-8 and J usage is TRBJ2-3, with 8 nucleotides matching TRBD2. Germline CDR1 and CDR2: SGHVS and FQNEAQ. The CDR3 consists of 17 residues. Germline trimming cut 6 bases from V and 1 base from J; bases unmatched to any gene: 12. The CDR3 here is CASSSLAGLARTDTQYF. CDR3 DNA: TGTGCCAGCAGTTCTCTAGCTGGACTAGCTCGCACAGATACGCAGTATTTT.

This clone came up once. This chain links TRBV29-1 with TRBJ1-1; no reliable D call. Trimming shortened V by 5 bases and J by 0 bases, and 13 bases separated the two germline ends. The CDR3 contains 14 residues. Germline values: CDR1 SQVTM, CDR2 ANQGSEA. The CDR3 region is CSVSPGIMNTEAFF. The CDR3 nucleotides read TGCAGCGTTTCGCCGGGGATCATGAACACTGAAGCTTTCTTT.

The J gene is TRBJ1-2, the V gene TRBV9, with 9 bases aligning to TRBD1. This CDR3 is 17 amino acids long. The V segment lost 4 bases and the J segment 1 base; nucleotides outside the gene matches: 11. CDR1 and CDR2 from the germline V gene are SGDLS and YYNGEE. CDR3 nucleotides: TGTGCCAGCAGCCGCGAGGGACAGGGAGTTCTTAACTATGGCTACACCTTC. It yields the protein CASSREGQGVLNYGYTF.

V is TRBV19 and J is TRBJ1-1; perhaps TRBD1 as D (5 bases). The length of the CDR3 is 14 residues. The germline V gene encodes CDR1 LNHDA and CDR2 SQIVND (reference sequence). V was pared by 3 bases and J by 4 bases, with 12 bases between. In DNA, the CDR3 is TGTGCCAGTAGTATCGGGGGACTTGGCACTGAAGCTTTCTTT. Protein sequence: CASSIGGLGTEAFF.

The rearrangement links TRBV7-9 to TRBJ2-7; 7 bases map to TRBD1. The germline V gene encodes CDR1 SEHNR and CDR2 FQNEAQ (reference sequence). This CDR3 has 12 residues. J gave up 7 bases and V 5 bases, and 5 bases lay outside the gene matches. The CDR3 DNA reads TGTGCCAGCAGCCAGGTACAGGGGGAGCAGTACTTC. Its protein product is CASSQVQGEQYF.

The chain uses TRBV2 and TRBJ1-2; D remains unclear. This CDR3 spans 13 amino acids. Trimming took 1 base from V and 1 from J, leaving 4 bases between them. Germline CDR1 is SNHLY and CDR2 is FYNNEI. The CDR3 DNA reads as TGTGCCAGCAGTGAAGGGGTTAACTATGGCTACACCTTC. Its translation: CASSEGVNYGYTF.

This clone was seen only once. The CDR3 bases are TGTGCCAGCAAGGGACAGGGCCGCGACTATGGCTACACCTTC. Encoded protein: CASKGQGRDYGYTF. This rearrangement joins TRBV6-6 to TRBJ1-2; 9 bases are a match to TRBD1. CDR3 length equals 14 residues. With 7 bases clipped from V and 3 bases from J, the junction kept 6 bases outside the gene matches. Germline CDR1 reads MNHNY; CDR2 reads SVGAGI (reference sequence).

This sequence joins TRBV18 and TRBJ1-3; the D gene is possibly TRBD1 (5 bases). Germline V gives CDR1 KGHSH, CDR2 LQKENI. The V and J ends lost 0 bases and 4 bases respectively, with 7 bases between them. This CDR3 comprises 14 residues. The CDR3 region has the DNA TGTGCCAGCTCACCACCCAGGGTCGGAAACACCATATATTTT. This gives the protein CASSPPRVGNTIYF.